These T cell receptor beta chains were read from a single sample in a study of beta chain features in type 1 diabetes. Repertoires were generated with immunoSEQ multiplex PCR, while TCRdb's copy carries only in-frame clones and drops some. The table has 200,000 to 250,000 clones, around 9.6% seen once. Sequencing was performed on naive CD4+ T cells from blood. The receptors come from a woman younger than 35 in good health. CDR3s include the opening cysteine and the closing phenylalanine or tryptophan. A D gene is named only where the DNA matches it firmly. The size field is filled for only some rows; it gives once, few, many or a size class.

j_gene,v_gene,d_gene,abundance,CDR3aa,CDR3nt
TRBJ1-3,TRBV18,TRBD1,few,CASSPSQGAAGNTIYF,TGTGCCAGCTCACCATCACAGGGGGCGGCTGGAAACACCATATATTTT
TRBJ2-7,TRBV7-9,TRBD2,few,CASSPTSGVSYEQYF,TGTGCCAGCAGCCCAACTAGCGGGGTCTCCTACGAGCAGTACTTC
TRBJ1-1,TRBV11-2,-,-,CASSLDRGGYAFF,TGTGCCAGCAGCTTAGATCGGGGGGGTTACGCTTTCTTT
TRBJ2-7,TRBV18,TRBD2,many,CASSPGAGLATYEQYF,TGTGCCAGCTCACCCGGCGCGGGACTAGCAACCTACGAGCAGTACTTC
TRBJ2-4,TRBV19,-,-,CASSTVLKNIQYF,TGTGCCAGTAGTACAGTACTAAAAAACATTCAGTACTTC
TRBJ2-2,TRBV7-9,-,many,CASEGTGELFF,TGTGCCAGCGAGGGCACCGGGGAGCTGTTTTTT
TRBJ2-1,TRBV25-1,TRBD1,few,CASSEADRGISNEQFF,TGTGCCAGCAGTGAAGCTGACAGGGGTATTAGCAATGAGCAGTTCTTC
TRBJ2-5,TRBV5-1,TRBD1,few,CASGDSQETQYF,TGCGCCAGCGGGGACAGCCAAGAGACCCAGTACTTC
TRBJ1-5,TRBV7-6,TRBD1,few,CASSRDRGGEPQHF,TGTGCCAGCAGCCGAGACAGGGGAGGCGAGCCCCAGCATTTT
TRBJ1-1,TRBV7-2,-,-,CASSLAVGRVGTEAFF,TGTGCCAGCAGCTTAGCGGTAGGCAGGGTGGGCACTGAAGCTTTCTTT
TRBJ2-5,TRBV6-1,TRBD1,-,CASSGQGFETQYF,TGTGCCAGCAGTGGACAGGGTTTCGAGACCCAGTACTTC
TRBJ1-2,TRBV19,TRBD1,few,CATTGYGYTF,TGTGCCACGACAGGGTACGGCTACACCTTC
TRBJ2-7,TRBV11-2,-,few,CASSLDFTDEQYF,TGTGCCAGCAGCTTAGATTTTACTGACGAGCAGTACTTC
TRBJ2-7,TRBV27,TRBD2,few,CASSLKVPGLQAHEQYF,TGTGCCAGCAGTTTAAAGGTTCCGGGACTACAGGCCCACGAGCAGTACTTC
TRBJ2-3,TRBV6-4,TRBD2,few,CASSAGGDTQYF,TGTGCCAGCAGTGCGGGGGGGGATACGCAGTATTTT
TRBJ1-2,TRBV6-1,-,-,CASSESDYGYTF,TGTGCCAGCAGTGAATCAGACTATGGCTACACCTTC
TRBJ1-3,TRBV6-6,-,few,CASSPDGVGGNTIYF,TGTGCCAGCAGCCCGGACGGGGTGGGTGGAAACACCATATATTTT
TRBJ1-1,TRBV29-1,-,few,CSVGEGLENTEAFF,TGCAGCGTTGGGGAGGGGCTGGAGAACACTGAAGCTTTCTTT
TRBJ2-7,TRBV2,-,-,CASSVGGYEQYF,TGTGCCAGCAGTGTAGGGGGCTACGAGCAGTACTTC
TRBJ2-1,TRBV7-2,TRBD2,many,CASSLVPSGYYNEQFF,TGTGCCAGCAGCTTAGTCCCTAGCGGGTACTACAATGAGCAGTTCTTC
TRBJ1-5,TRBV15,-,-,CATSRNLQANQPQHF,TGTGCCACCAGCAGGAATTTACAGGCCAATCAGCCCCAGCATTTT
TRBJ2-5,TRBV6-1,-,-,CASRIGTVGPGEQYF,TGTGCCAGCAGAATAGGGACAGTGGGCCCGGGGGAGCAGTACTTC
TRBJ2-1,TRBV7-8,-,-,CASPGGSSYNEQFF,TGTGCCAGCCCCGGGGGAAGCTCCTACAATGAGCAGTTCTTC
TRBJ2-7,TRBV6-1,-,few,CASSEVAVAYEQYF,TGTGCCAGCAGTGAAGTAGCGGTGGCCTACGAGCAGTACTTC
TRBJ2-3,TRBV6-5,-,few,CASSSSITGDTQYF,TGTGCCAGCAGTTCTTCTATCACAGGGGATACGCAGTATTTT
TRBJ1-5,TRBV27,-,-,CASSSRSNRVANQPQHF,TGTGCCAGCAGTTCCCGTTCAAACAGGGTAGCAAATCAGCCCCAGCATTTT
TRBJ2-6,TRBV4-1,-,few,CASSQDLSSGANVLTF,TGCGCCAGCAGCCAAGATCTAAGCTCTGGGGCCAACGTCCTGACTTTC
TRBJ2-1,TRBV19,-,few,CASSIELGVRNEQFF,TGTGCCAGTAGTATCGAGCTGGGAGTGCGCAATGAGCAGTTCTTC
TRBJ2-1,TRBV6-5,TRBD2,few,CASKLTSGNYNEQFF,TGTGCCAGCAAACTAACTAGCGGCAACTACAATGAGCAGTTCTTC
TRBJ1-1,TRBV7-9,TRBD1,few,CASSLVGQGNTEAFF,TGTGCCAGCAGCTTAGTCGGACAGGGGAACACTGAAGCTTTCTTT
TRBJ2-1,TRBV21-1,-,-,CASPNPGLAGGTSPNEQFF,TGTGCCAGCCCTAATCCGGGACTAGCGGGAGGTACGTCTCCCAATGAGCAGTTCTTC
TRBJ2-1,TRBV5-1,TRBD2,-,CASSFAQGLVIEQFF,TGCGCCAGCAGCTTTGCCCAGGGACTAGTTATTGAGCAGTTCTTC
TRBJ1-1,TRBV5-1,TRBD1,-,CASSKDRGNTEAFF,TGCGCCAGCAGCAAAGACAGGGGTAACACTGAAGCTTTCTTT
TRBJ1-2,TRBV7-2,-,few,CASSYRGGANYGYTF,TGTGCCAGCAGCTATCGTGGCGGAGCTAACTATGGCTACACCTTC
TRBJ2-3,TRBV30,-,few,CAWSVRPGTDTQYF,TGTGCCTGGAGTGTACGCCCGGGTACAGATACGCAGTATTTT
TRBJ2-1,TRBV7-2,TRBD2,few,CASSLSPSGSRDEQFF,TGTGCCAGCAGCCTGTCCCCGAGCGGGAGTAGGGATGAGCAGTTCTTC
TRBJ1-1,TRBV19,TRBD1,few,CASSMGQGIPNTEAFF,TGTGCCAGTAGTATGGGACAGGGGATTCCTAACACTGAAGCTTTCTTT
TRBJ1-2,TRBV9,TRBD1,few,CASSVVSQGAGGYTF,TGTGCCAGCAGCGTAGTGTCCCAGGGGGCTGGAGGCTACACCTTC
TRBJ2-7,TRBV28,TRBD1,few,CASSYRPGQGAREQYF,TGTGCCAGCAGCTATCGACCCGGACAGGGGGCAAGGGAGCAGTACTTC
TRBJ2-1,TRBV5-4,-,-,CASSLVAEQFF,TGTGCCAGCAGCTTGGTAGCGGAGCAGTTCTTC
TRBJ1-1,TRBV10-3,TRBD1,few,CAISEGQGNTEAFF,TGTGCCATCAGTGAAGGACAGGGGAACACTGAAGCTTTCTTT
TRBJ1-6,TRBV21-1,-,few,CARRDRGFYNSPLHF,TGTGCCAGACGGGACAGGGGGTTCTATAATTCACCCCTCCACTTT
TRBJ1-1,TRBV9,TRBD1,-,CASSITGGTEAFF,TGTGCCAGCAGCATTACAGGGGGGACTGAAGCTTTCTTT
TRBJ1-5,TRBV5-6,-,-,CASSGGGPQHF,TGTGCCAGCAGCGGGGGGGGGCCCCAGCATTTT
TRBJ2-1,TRBV28,TRBD2,-,CASSPGGLAGPVPRNDEQFF,TGTGCCAGCAGTCCCGGCGGACTAGCGGGTCCCGTTCCCCGCAACGATGAGCAGTTCTTC
TRBJ2-3,TRBV6-5,-,-,CASSYAQGSTDTQYF,TGTGCCAGCAGTTATGCCCAGGGTAGCACAGATACGCAGTATTTT
TRBJ1-5,TRBV30,-,-,CAWSARRGAASNQPQHF,TGTGCCTGGAGTGCCCGGCGCGGGGCAGCTTCTAATCAGCCCCAGCATTTT
TRBJ1-2,TRBV6-1,TRBD1,-,CASGQGPPGGYTF,TGTGCCAGCGGACAGGGACCTCCTGGTGGCTACACCTTC
TRBJ2-1,TRBV5-1,-,-,CASSLGVGVSYGEQFF,TGCGCCAGCAGCCTCGGGGTCGGGGTTTCCTACGGTGAGCAGTTCTTC
TRBJ1-5,TRBV4-1,-,-,CASSQAARVNQPQHF,TGCGCCAGCAGCCAAGCGGCCAGGGTAAATCAGCCCCAGCATTTT
TRBJ2-3,TRBV27,-,few,CASSLPGGYTQYF,TGTGCCAGCAGTTTACCCGGGGGTTATACGCAGTATTTT
TRBJ2-4,TRBV11-1,-,few,CASSSQGVGAKNIQYF,TGTGCCAGCAGCTCACAGGGTGTCGGAGCCAAAAACATTCAGTACTTC
TRBJ1-1,TRBV29-1,-,many,CSPQADMNTEAFF,TGCAGCCCCCAGGCGGACATGAACACTGAAGCTTTCTTT